A selection of T cell receptor beta chains follows, all from one sample in a study of patients and donors after allogeneic stem cell transplantation. TCRdb analysed the RT-PCR reads with MiXCR anew, one entry per CDR3 protein. This table holds about 150,000 distinct CDR3 sequences, about 24% found once. Source material: blood, either unsorted or a sorted T cell fraction (not recorded which). Receptors were obtained from a human donor who was either an allogeneic HSCT recipient or a stem cell or donor lymphocyte infusion donor (not recorded which). It is not recorded whose cells these are; they may come from a transplant donor. The CDR3 runs from the conserved cysteine through the conserved F or W. The D gene is left open where the match is weak. The size field is filled for only some rows; it gives once, few, many or a size class.

>.|TRBV7-6|TRBJ2-1|.
CASSLAVQKYNEQFF
TGTGCCAGCAGCTTAGCTGTACAGAAATACAATGAGCAGTTCTTC
>TRBD1|TRBV10-3|TRBJ2-3|.
CAILGQGTDTQYF
TGTGCCATCCTGGGACAGGGCACAGATACGCAGTATTTT
>.|TRBV29-1|TRBJ1-4|.
CSVDEGISNEKLFF
TGCAGCGTAGACGAAGGGATCTCTAATGAAAAACTGTTTTTT
>.|TRBV11-2|TRBJ1-2|few
CASSLGYSSNYGYTF
TGTGCCAGCAGCTTAGGTTATTCATCTAACTATGGCTACACCTTC
>TRBD1|TRBV3-1|TRBJ1-1|.
CASTLSRGRMNTEAFF
TGTGCCAGCACCCTATCGAGGGGGCGCATGAACACTGAAGCTTTCTTT
>.|TRBV11-2|TRBJ1-3|.
CASSGEGGNTIYF
TGTGCCAGCAGCGGTGAGGGTGGAAACACCATATATTTT
>.|TRBV6-5|TRBJ2-1|.
CASSYSSGNQYYNEQFF
TGTGCCAGCAGTTACTCCTCAGGTAACCAATACTACAATGAGCAGTTCTTC
>.|TRBV5-1|TRBJ1-2|few
CASSLGAGSGDMYGYTF
TGCGCCAGCAGCTTGGGGGCCGGCTCTGGGGATATGTATGGCTACACCTTC
>TRBD1|TRBV30|TRBJ1-5|many
CAWSVQSIWDRAIGNQPQHF
TGTGCCTGGAGTGTACAAAGTATCTGGGACAGGGCGATTGGCAATCAGCCCCAGCATTTT
>TRBD1|TRBV5-5|TRBJ1-6|many
CASSYGQEYDNSPLHF
TGTGCCAGCAGCTATGGACAGGAGTACGATAATTCACCCCTCCACTTT
>.|TRBV10-3|TRBJ1-2|few
CAISDVGGARGYTF
TGTGCCATCAGTGATGTCGGGGGGGCTCGGGGCTACACCTTC
>.|TRBV12-3/TRBV12-4|TRBJ1-1|.
CASKGNSESTEAFF
TGTGCCAGCAAGGGGAATTCTGAGAGCACTGAAGCTTTCTTT
>.|TRBV29-1|TRBJ2-2|.
CSVGIDSIYTSGELFF
TGCAGCGTCGGGATTGACAGCATTTATACTTCCGGGGAGCTGTTTTTT
>.|TRBV7-3|TRBJ2-1|few
CASSLGPTGYNEQFF
TGTGCCAGCAGCTTAGGCCCTACGGGATACAATGAGCAGTTCTTC
>TRBD1|TRBV20-1|TRBJ1-4|many
CSAPLVTDRGLTNEKLFF
TGCAGTGCTCCTCTTGTGACGGACAGGGGGCTGACTAATGAAAAACTGTTTTTT
>.|TRBV6-5|TRBJ2-6|few
CASSYSSRSGANVLTF
TGTGCCAGCAGTTACTCGAGCAGATCTGGGGCCAACGTCCTGACTTTC
>TRBD1|TRBV12-5|TRBJ1-5|few
CASCQGAYSNQPQHF
TGTGCTAGCTGCCAGGGGGCATATAGCAATCAGCCCCAGCATTTT
>.|TRBV29-1|TRBJ1-4|few
CSVERRWHNEKLFF
TGCAGCGTTGAGCGACGGTGGCATAATGAAAAACTGTTTTTT
>.|TRBV29-1|TRBJ2-7|once
CSVLFSGEQYF
TGCAGCGTTCTATTCTCGGGTGAGCAGTACTTC
>.|TRBV10-3|TRBJ1-2|many
CAISENRGYTF
TGTGCCATCAGTGAAAATCGGGGCTACACCTTC
>.|TRBV4-2|TRBJ1-5|.
CASSVRDLNQPQHF
TGTGCCAGCAGCGTCCGGGACCTTAATCAGCCCCAGCATTTT
>.|TRBV4-3|TRBJ1-2|.
CASSQASNWDYTF
TGCGCCAGCAGCCAAGCCTCGAATTGGGACTACACCTTC
>TRBD1|TRBV5-1|TRBJ1-1|many
CASSLLQDRAEAFF
TGCGCCAGCAGCTTGTTACAGGACAGGGCTGAAGCTTTCTTT
>.|TRBV30|TRBJ2-1|few
CAWERMTGDHNEQFF
TGTGCCTGGGAACGGATGACCGGGGACCACAATGAGCAGTTCTTC
>.|TRBV12-3/TRBV12-4|TRBJ2-5|few
CASTNRGAEETQYF
TGTGCCAGCACAAATCGAGGGGCCGAAGAGACCCAGTACTTC
>TRBD2|TRBV6-5|TRBJ2-5|.
CASSYSLAGGVETQYF
TGTGCCAGCAGTTACTCCCTAGCGGGGGGTGTGGAGACCCAGTACTTC
>TRBD2|TRBV3-1|TRBJ2-7|.
CASSQGATSAAYEQYF
TGTGCCAGCAGCCAAGGGGCGACTAGCGCGGCCTACGAGCAGTACTTC
>.|TRBV5-1|TRBJ2-1|.
CASSLTLAAPNEQFF
TGCGCCAGCAGCCTAACACTAGCCGCCCCGAATGAGCAGTTCTTC
>TRBD1|TRBV15|TRBJ1-5|few
CATSRDRGQPQHF
TGTGCCACCAGCCGGGACAGGGGTCAGCCCCAGCATTTT
>.|TRBV21-1|TRBJ1-4|few
CATPPGDILATNEKLFF
TGTGCCACCCCCCCTGGAGACATACTGGCGACTAATGAAAAACTGTTTTTT
>.|TRBV20-1|TRBJ1-1|.
CSASRDGLQIAFF
TGCAGTGCTAGCCGGGACGGACTTCAGATAGCTTTCTTT
>.|TRBV10-2|TRBJ1-4|.
CASSERVFGFEKLFF
TGCGCCAGCAGTGAAAGGGTTTTCGGCTTCGAAAAACTGTTTTTT
>TRBD1|TRBV20-1|TRBJ1-1|few
CSSPGTVGTEAFF
TGCAGCTCCCCAGGGACAGTGGGCACTGAAGCTTTCTTT
>TRBD2|TRBV12-3/TRBV12-4|TRBJ2-4|.
CASSGLAGVAKNIQYF
TGTGCCAGCAGCGGACTAGCGGGAGTAGCCAAAAACATTCAGTACTTC
>TRBD1|TRBV10-3|TRBJ1-2|few
CAITATGTGPGGYTF
TGTGCCATCACCGCTACCGGGACAGGGCCTGGTGGCTACACCTTC